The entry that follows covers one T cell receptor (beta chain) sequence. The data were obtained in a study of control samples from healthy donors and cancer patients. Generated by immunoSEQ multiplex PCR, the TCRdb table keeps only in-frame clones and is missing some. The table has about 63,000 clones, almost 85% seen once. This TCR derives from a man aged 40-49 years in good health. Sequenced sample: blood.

The CDR3 protein is CASSYAVLSNQPQHF. The CDR3 nucleotides read TGTGCCAGCAGTTACGCAGTCCTGAGCAATCAGCCCCAGCATTTT. This chain uses TRBV6-2 or TRBV6-3 with TRBJ1-5; the D is unclear. CDR3 size: 15 residues. Germline-derived CDR1 and CDR2 are MNHEY and SVGEGT. The germline V and J ends were trimmed by 2 bases and 1 base, with 9 bases remaining between them.